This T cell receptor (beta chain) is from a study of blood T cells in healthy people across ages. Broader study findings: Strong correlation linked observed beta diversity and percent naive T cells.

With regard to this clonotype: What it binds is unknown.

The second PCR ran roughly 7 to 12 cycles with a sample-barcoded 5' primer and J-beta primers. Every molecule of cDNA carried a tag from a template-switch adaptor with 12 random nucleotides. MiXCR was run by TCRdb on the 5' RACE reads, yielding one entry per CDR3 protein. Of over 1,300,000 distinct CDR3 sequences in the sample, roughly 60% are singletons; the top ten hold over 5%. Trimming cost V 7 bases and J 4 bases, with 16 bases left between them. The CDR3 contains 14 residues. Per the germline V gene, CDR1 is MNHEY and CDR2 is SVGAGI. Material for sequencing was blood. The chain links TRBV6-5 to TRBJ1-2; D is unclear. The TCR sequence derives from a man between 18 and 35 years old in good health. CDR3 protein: CASNKYGPGYGYTF. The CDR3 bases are TGTGCCAGCAACAAGTATGGCCCAGGCTATGGCTACACCTTC.